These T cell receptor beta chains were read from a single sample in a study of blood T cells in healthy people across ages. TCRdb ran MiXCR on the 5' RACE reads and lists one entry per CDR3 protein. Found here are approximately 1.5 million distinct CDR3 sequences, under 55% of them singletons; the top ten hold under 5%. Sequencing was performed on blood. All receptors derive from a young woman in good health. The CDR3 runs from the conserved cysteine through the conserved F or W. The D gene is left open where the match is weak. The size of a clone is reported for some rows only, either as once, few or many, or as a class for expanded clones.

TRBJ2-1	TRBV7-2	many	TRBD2	CASRNAGGGAYNEQFF	TGTGCCAGCAGGAATGCCGGGGGGGGAGCCTACAATGAGCAGTTCTTC
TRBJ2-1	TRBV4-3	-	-	CASSQDGRINEQFF	TGCGCCAGCAGCCAAGATGGCCGGATCAATGAGCAGTTCTTC
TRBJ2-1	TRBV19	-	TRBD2	CASSILAGEYNEQFF	TGTGCCAGTAGTATCCTAGCGGGAGAGTACAATGAGCAGTTCTTC
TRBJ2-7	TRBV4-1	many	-	CASSQGRGGYEQYF	TGCGCCAGCAGCCAAGGTAGAGGGGGCTACGAGCAGTACTTC
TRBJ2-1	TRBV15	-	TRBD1	CATSSDRANEQFF	TGTGCCACCAGCTCCGACAGGGCCAATGAGCAGTTCTTC
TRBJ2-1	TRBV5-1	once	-	CASSLVGFGTYNEQFF	TGCGCCAGCAGCTTGGTAGGGTTCGGCACCTACAATGAGCAGTTCTTC
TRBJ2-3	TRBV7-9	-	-	CASSSGTKEADTQYF	TGTGCCAGCAGCTCTGGGACGAAGGAGGCAGATACGCAGTATTTT
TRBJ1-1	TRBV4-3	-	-	CASRLGRGRGITEAFF	TGCGCCAGCAGACTTGGCCGCGGCAGGGGAATCACTGAAGCTTTCTTT
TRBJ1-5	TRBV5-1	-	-	CASSFKGNLYSNQPQHF	TGCGCCAGCAGCTTTAAGGGGAACCTCTATAGCAATCAGCCCCAGCATTTT
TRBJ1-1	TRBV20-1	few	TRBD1	CSASVPGGANTEAFF	TGCAGTGCTAGTGTTCCAGGGGGCGCGAACACTGAAGCTTTCTTT
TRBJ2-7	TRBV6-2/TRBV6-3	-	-	CASSYSEDEQYF	TGTGCCAGCAGTTACTCCGAAGACGAGCAGTACTTC